Listed below are T cell receptor beta chains from one sample, sequenced in a study of T cell responses to AZD1222 COVID-19 vaccine. The repertoire was sequenced with immunoSEQ multiplex PCR; TCRdb's copy has only in-frame clones and lacks some. The data hold approximately 120,000 clones, with nearly 90% observed a single time. Source: peripheral blood, taken on day 0 of AZD1222 vaccination. The source of these receptors is an adult in good health. Both conserved end residues are part of each CDR3. The order of the fields is CDR3 protein, CDR3 DNA, D gene, clone size, V gene, J gene. The D gene is left open where the match is weak. The size of a clone is reported for some rows only, either as once, few or many, or as a class for expanded clones.

CASSSNPGDTQYF	TGTGCCAGCAGCTCCAATCCCGGGGATACGCAGTATTTT	.	.	TRBV7-3	TRBJ2-3
CASSPGGIDQPQHF	TGCGCCAGCAGCCCAGGGGGGATCGATCAGCCCCAGCATTTT	TRBD1	.	TRBV5-1	TRBJ1-5
CASSTPGLGMNTEAFF	TGTGCCAGTAGTACGCCAGGGTTAGGGATGAACACTGAAGCTTTCTTT	.	.	TRBV19	TRBJ1-1
CASSRAARGGSGELFF	TGTGCCAGCAGCCGGGCTGCGCGGGGGGGCTCCGGGGAGCTGTTTTTT	TRBD2	few	TRBV2	TRBJ2-2
CASSLRGRKTQYF	TGTGCCAGCAGTTTACGGGGTAGAAAGACCCAGTACTTC	.	.	TRBV12-3/TRBV12-4	TRBJ2-5
CATSRDYGGIMGQPQHF	TGTGCCACCAGCAGAGATTATGGAGGGATTATGGGTCAGCCCCAGCATTTT	.	.	TRBV15	TRBJ1-5
CSVAGANEQFF	TGCAGCGTCGCAGGGGCCAATGAGCAGTTCTTC	.	once	TRBV29-1	TRBJ2-1
CASSREGKNTEAFF	TGTGCCAGCAGTCGAGAAGGGAAGAACACTGAAGCTTTCTTT	.	.	TRBV6-5	TRBJ1-1
CASSLKIGSGEAFF	TGTGCCAGCAGCTTGAAGATAGGCAGCGGAGAAGCTTTCTTT	.	.	TRBV5-4	TRBJ1-1
CASMDDYSNQPQHF	TGTGCCAGCATGGACGACTATAGCAATCAGCCCCAGCATTTT	.	few	TRBV2	TRBJ1-5
CAWSVGTTPYNEQFF	TGTGCCTGGAGTGTAGGGACTACCCCCTACAATGAGCAGTTCTTC	TRBD2	.	TRBV30	TRBJ2-1
CASSWRTNQPQHF	TGTGCCAGCAGCTGGCGGACCAATCAGCCCCAGCATTTT	.	.	TRBV5-6	TRBJ1-5
CASRDLATEAFF	TGTGCCAGCCGGGACCTCGCAACTGAAGCTTTCTTT	.	once	TRBV19	TRBJ1-1